These 7 T cell receptor beta chains were sequenced from one sample in a study of metastatic and nonmetastatic thyroid tumors. No treatment had been given to any patient before thyroid surgery. TCRdb re-called the PCR reads with MiXCR. The sample has about 24,000 clones, more than 20% seen once. The sample comprised tumor tissue. Source of these receptors: a male donor with papillary thyroid cancer or a benign thyroid nodule (not recorded which). Some clones in this sample may be carry-over from other donors' samples.

This clone was counted ten times or more. V is TRBV20-1 and J is TRBJ1-2; D is ambiguous. V was trimmed by 6 bases and J by 8 bases, leaving 22 bases between them. The CDR3 totals 14 residues. Germline V lookup: CDR1 DFQATT, CDR2 SNEGSKA (reference sequence). This CDR3 is CSALRRDHNHGYTF. The CDR3 DNA is TGCAGTGCGTTGCGGAGGGATCACAATCACGGCTACACCTTC.

This clone was seen repeatedly, ten times or more. This sequence joins TRBV5-4 and TRBJ2-7; TRBD2 aligns across 11 bases. CDR1 is SGHNT, CDR2 YYREEE, per germline (reference sequence). Unmatched junction bases numbered 5, after V lost 2 bases and J lost 7 bases. This CDR3 has 14 residues. The CDR3 DNA follows: TGTGCCAGCAGCTTACTAGCGGGAGCGGGGGAGCAGTACTTC. It yields the protein CASSLLAGAGEQYF.

This clone showed up many times. Given a much more abundant clone one base away, this may be a read error. The V gene is TRBV28, the J gene TRBJ2-7; possible D gene TRBD1, 5 bases. V was shortened by 6 bases and J by 3 bases, with 18 bases between the two germline ends. The germline gives CDR1 MDHEN, CDR2 SYDVKM. This CDR3 has 15 amino acids. The CDR3, as DNA: TGTGCCAGCAGCTCCCACAGGCACGGCAACTACGAGCAGTACTTC. Amino acid sequence: CASSSHRHGNYEQYF.

This clone has ten or more counts. The rearrangement joins TRBV2 to TRBJ1-5, with D tentatively TRBD1 (5 bases). CDR3 length: 14 residues. With 5 bases removed from V and 5 bases from J, the gap between germline ends came to 13 bases. CDR1 and CDR2 (germline): SNHLY, FYNNEI. The CDR3 DNA sequence: TGTGCCAGCAGTTCTTCAGGAGGGGATCAGCCCCAGCATTTT. Translated, it gives CASSSSGGDQPQHF.

This clone was seen ten or more times. The CDR3 DNA sequence: TGCAGTGCTAGTGCGGGGCGAATCTATGGCTACACCTTC. The encoded protein is CSASAGRIYGYTF. This sequence joins TRBV20-1 and TRBJ1-2; D is possibly TRBD1 (5 bases). CDR1 and CDR2 from the germline V gene are DFQATT and SNEGSKA (reference sequence). The V gene lost 3 bases and the J gene lost 4 bases, with 12 bases spanning the gap. CDR3 length equals 13 residues.

This clone was seen once. The chain has TRBV3-1 and TRBJ2-1; a possible D gene is TRBD2 (6 bases). The CDR3 consists of 16 residues. The V end lost 1 base, the J end lost 6 bases, and 16 bases lay between the germline ends. Germline CDR1 and CDR2: LGHDT and YNNKEL (reference sequence). The CDR3 region is CASSQGNSGVGNEQFF. The CDR3 DNA sequence: TGTGCCAGCAGCCAAGGGAATTCGGGGGTAGGCAATGAGCAGTTCTTC.

V gene TRBV10-2 combines with J gene TRBJ2-7; TRBD1 might be the D (5 bases). CDR3 length: 12 residues. Trimming cost V 5 bases and J 7 bases, with 12 bases left between them. In germline, CDR1 is WSHSY, CDR2 SAAADI. As DNA, the CDR3 is TGCGCCAGCAGTCAGGAAGGGGTGGAGCAGTACTTC. Translation gives CASSQEGVEQYF.